Below are 13 T cell receptor beta chains sequenced from a single sample in a study of T cell repertoires in cytomegalovirus infection. Their specific antigens are unknown. TCRdb re-analysed the reads in MiXCR, keeping a single row per CDR3 protein. The sample shows 340,000 or so distinct CDR3 sequences, around 25% of them seen only once. The source material was cultured PBMCs, sampled from culture after CMV antigen stimulation. The receptors stem from a human donor in good health (CMV status not recorded). Some clones in this sample may be carry-over from other donors' samples.

The chain uses TRBV6-5 and TRBJ2-2; 9 nucleotides line up with TRBD2. The CDR3 spans 16 residues. V dropped 0 bases and J dropped 4; count of bases not matched to a gene: 3. The germline gives CDR1 MNHEY, CDR2 SVGAGI. This CDR3 is CASSYSAGGLTGELFF. The CDR3 region has the DNA TGTGCCAGCAGTTACTCCGCGGGAGGGCTCACCGGGGAGCTGTTTTTT.

The V call is TRBV7-2, the J call TRBJ2-3; D may be TRBD1 or TRBD2 (5 bases each). CDR3 length: 13 residues. With 3 bases removed from V and 6 bases from J, the gap between germline ends came to 10 bases. Germline V CDR1 and CDR2: SGHTA, FQGNSA. The CDR3 coding sequence is TGTGCCAGCAGCTTGTTCAGGGAGGATACGCAGTATTTT. Its translation is CASSLFREDTQYF.

The chain is built from TRBV7-2 and TRBJ2-7; D may be TRBD1 (6 bases). V was shortened by 3 bases and J by 7 bases, with 25 bases between the two germline ends. Germline CDR1 and CDR2: SGHTA and FQGNSA. This CDR3 is 17 amino acids long. This CDR3 reads CASSFYATGLTFREQYF. For the CDR3, the DNA is TGTGCCAGCAGCTTCTACGCCACAGGGTTAACGTTTCGTGAGCAGTACTTC.

Comment on this clonotype: This could be a read error, since a much larger clone is one nucleotide away. CDR3 in DNA: TGTGCCAGCAGCTTCTCCGATACGCGGTATTTT. Translating gives CASSFSDTRYF. J is TRBJ2-3 and V is TRBV7-2; no definite D call. CDR3 length: 11 residues. The V gene's germline CDR1 is SGHTA and CDR2 FQGNSA.

This clonotype was seen a few times. The chain links TRBV12-3 or TRBV12-4 to TRBJ2-1; 11 positions agree with TRBD2. The CDR3 sequence is 17 residues long. V shed 5 bases and J 7 bases; nucleotides not matched to a gene: 13. The CDR3 bases are TGTGCCAGCAGTCGCAGGGAAGGCCTAGCGGGAGGAAATGAGCAGTTCTTC. Translated: CASSRREGLAGGNEQFF.

The chain carries TRBV29-1 and TRBJ2-5; no clear D. This CDR3 comprises 11 residues. Trimming took off 5 bases at V and 7 bases at J, with 11 bases between the two ends. Germline CDR1 and CDR2: SQVTM and ANQGSEA. This CDR3 reads CSVSDSGTQYF. CDR3 sequence (DNA): TGCAGCGTTTCTGACTCGGGGACCCAGTACTTC.

This clonotype was observed a few times. The chain is built from TRBV10-3 and TRBJ1-2, with D uncertain. This CDR3 contains 11 residues. Germline-derived CDR1 and CDR2 are ENHRY and SYGVKD. V was clipped by 3 bases and J by 6 bases, with 5 bases between them. CDR3 region: CAISDRNGYTF. The CDR3, as DNA: TGTGCCATCAGTGACCGAAATGGCTACACCTTC.

This clonotype was observed a handful of times. CDR3 sequence (DNA): TGTGCCAGCAGTTTAAATCGGGGCACCTACACAGATACGCAGTATTTT. This sequence encodes CASSLNRGTYTDTQYF. The chain uses TRBV12-3 or TRBV12-4 and TRBJ2-3; D tentatively reads TRBD1 or TRBD2 (5 bases each). The germline V and J ends were trimmed by 2 bases and 2 bases, with 14 bases remaining between them. CDR3 length equals 16 residues.

This clonotype was seen just once. The rearrangement joins TRBV28 to TRBJ1-1, with a possible D match to TRBD1 (5 bases). Trimming pared 6 bases from V and 6 bases from J, leaving 23 bases between. CDR1 and CDR2 (germline): MDHEN, SYDVKM. The CDR3 is 16 residues long. The CDR3, as DNA: TGTGCCAGCAGACAGAACCGGGACCGCGTTGGCGCTGAAGCTTTCTTT. This gives the protein CASRQNRDRVGAEAFF. The variable domain in full, with the rest retrieved from reference TRBV28 and TRBJ1-1, is DVKVTQSSRYLVKRTGEKVFLECVQDMDHENMFWYRQDPGLGLRLIYFSYDVKMKEKGDIPEGYSVSREKKERFSLILESASTNQTSMYLCASRQNRDRVGAEAFFGQGTRLTVV.

J is TRBJ2-5 and V is TRBV5-1, with 10 bases aligning to TRBD2. Germline V lookup: CDR1 SGHRS, CDR2 YFSETQ. The CDR3 runs 16 residues. V lost 0 bases to trimming and J lost 4 bases; unmatched junction nucleotides: 6. CDR3 DNA sequence: TGCGCCAGCAGCTTGGCCGCTAGCGGGAGAACAGAGACCCAGTACTTC. This translates into CASSLAASGRTETQYF.

The chain joins TRBV12-3 or TRBV12-4 to TRBJ2-2; D is ambiguous. V was trimmed by 2 bases and J by 1 base, leaving 5 bases between them. The CDR3 covers 14 residues. The DNA of the CDR3 is TGTGCCAGCAGTTTAATGTTGAACACCGGGGAGCTGTTTTTT. Translated, it gives CASSLMLNTGELFF.

This clonotype was detected a few times. The rearrangement links TRBV19 to TRBJ2-1; possibly TRBD2 for D (5 bases). The V gene's germline CDR1 is LNHDA and CDR2 SQIVND (reference sequence). V shed 2 bases and J shed 4 bases, with 9 bases lying between them. The CDR3 spans 14 residues. The CDR3 coding sequence is TGTGCCAGTAGTATATCAACTAGTTACAATGAGCAGTTCTTC. It codes for CASSISTSYNEQFF.

This clonotype was counted at least ten times. V is TRBV19 and J is TRBJ1-2; D ambiguous. The CDR3 contains 14 residues. CDR1 is LNHDA, CDR2 SQIVND, per germline (reference sequence). Between the trimmed V and J ends, which lost 1 base and 1 base, there was a span of 7 bases. The CDR3 loop reads CASSIVGGNYGYTF. The DNA for the CDR3 is TGTGCCAGTAGTATAGTCGGCGGTAACTATGGCTACACCTTC.